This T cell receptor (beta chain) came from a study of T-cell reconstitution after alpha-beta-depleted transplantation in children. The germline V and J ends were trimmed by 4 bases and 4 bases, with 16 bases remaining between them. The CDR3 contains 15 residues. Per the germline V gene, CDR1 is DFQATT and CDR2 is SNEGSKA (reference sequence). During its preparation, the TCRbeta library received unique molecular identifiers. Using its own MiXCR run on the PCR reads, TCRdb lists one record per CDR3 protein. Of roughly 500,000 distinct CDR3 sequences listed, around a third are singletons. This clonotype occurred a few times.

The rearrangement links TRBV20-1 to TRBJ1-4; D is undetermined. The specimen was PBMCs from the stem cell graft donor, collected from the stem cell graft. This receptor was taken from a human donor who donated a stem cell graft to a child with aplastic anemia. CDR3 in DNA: TGCAGTGCTAAATTGGAACACTTGCTTAATGAAAAACTGTTTTTT. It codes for CSAKLEHLLNEKLFF.